The 15 T cell receptor beta chains below come from one sample, sequenced in a study of monozygotic twins with inflammatory bowel disease. TCRdb derives one entry per CDR3 protein from the 5' RACE reads, leaving out DNA. This repertoire comprises 400,000 or so distinct CDR3 sequences; its ten largest clones make up 2% to 3%. The sequenced sample was blood. These receptor sequences come from a human donor with ulcerative colitis or Crohn's disease, or a healthy co-twin of an affected twin (not recorded which).

This chain uses TRBV24-1 with TRBJ2-5; TCRdb proposes TRBD2, but this gene call is untestable without DNA. From germline, CDR1 is KGHDR and CDR2 SFDVKD. The CDR3 is made up of 15 amino acids. The CDR3 reads CATSDFRAGQETQYF.

V gene TRBV29-1 combines with J gene TRBJ1-1. Per the germline V gene, CDR1 is SQVTM and CDR2 is ANQGSEA. The CDR3 has 11 residues. The CDR3 reads CSAQGHTEAFF. Filled out from reference TRBV29-1 and TRBJ1-1, the complete variable domain reads SAVISQKPSRDICQRGTSLTIQCQVDSQVTMMFWYRQQPGQSLTLIATANQGSEATYESGFVIDKFPISRPNLTFSTLTVSNMSPEDSSIYLCSAQGHTEAFFGQGTRLTVV.

The genes are TRBV5-5 and TRBJ2-5. This CDR3 has 15 amino acids. Germline V CDR1 and CDR2: SGHKS, YYEKEE (reference sequence). The chain's CDR3 is CASSLGQNRQETQYF.

This chain links TRBV7-2 with TRBJ2-7; with no DNA, the TCRdb D assignment of TRBD1 cannot be verified. Germline CDR1 SGHTA, CDR2 FQGNSA. The CDR3 extends over 15 amino acids. The CDR3 sequence: CASSSTGTGSYEQYF.

The chain recombines TRBV6-1 with TRBJ1-5; with no DNA, the TCRdb D assignment of TRBD1 cannot be verified. The CDR3 is 14 residues long. The germline V gene has CDR1 MNHNS and CDR2 SASEGT. This CDR3 is CASSRQGNNQPQHF.

V is TRBV11-2 and J is TRBJ2-1; TCRdb calls TRBD2, which cannot be checked without DNA. CDR3 length: 18 amino acids. Germline V lookup: CDR1 SGHAT, CDR2 FQNNGV. The CDR3: CASSNTVIAGGPNNEQFF.

V is TRBV18 and J is TRBJ1-4; the TCRdb D gene call, TRBD1, has no DNA to confirm it. Germline values: CDR1 KGHSH, CDR2 LQKENI. The CDR3 has 16 residues. The CDR3 here is CASSPAGRGPYEKLFF.

V usage is TRBV5-1 and J usage is TRBJ2-2; checking the TCRdb D call of TRBD1 is not possible without DNA. The CDR3 runs 15 residues. Germline lookup yields CDR1 SGHRS and CDR2 YFSETQ. CDR3 residues: CASSLLGGGPGELFF. Filled out from reference TRBV5-1 and TRBJ2-2, the complete variable domain reads KAGVTQTPRYLIKTRGQQVTLSCSPISGHRSVSWYQQTPGQGLQFLFEYFSETQRNKGNFPGRFSGRQFSNSRSEMNVSTLELGDSALYLCASSLLGGGPGELFFGEGSRLTVL.

The chain links TRBV27 to TRBJ2-5; there is no DNA to check the TCRdb D call of TRBD2. The CDR3 has 13 amino acids. Germline V gives CDR1 MNHEY, CDR2 SMNVEV (reference sequence). This CDR3 is CASSPSARETQYF.

The V gene is TRBV20-1, the J gene TRBJ2-3; the D call from TCRdb, TRBD2, cannot be confirmed without DNA. The V gene's germline CDR1 is DFQATT and CDR2 SNEGSKA (reference sequence). The CDR3 length is 14 residues. The CDR3 spells CSAASGRVIDTQYF.

The chain combines TRBV28 with TRBJ1-2; the TCRdb D gene call, TRBD1, has no DNA to confirm it. CDR3 length: 18 amino acids. Germline assignment: CDR1 MDHEN and CDR2 SYDVKM. The CDR3: CASSHLVGGPEPFYGYTF.

The rearrangement links TRBV11-2 to TRBJ2-7; TCRdb reports TRBD1, a call that lacks DNA to check it against. Germline lookup yields CDR1 SGHAT and CDR2 FQNNGV. The CDR3 has 15 residues. The CDR3 region is CASSPTGERTIEQYF.

The chain couples TRBV7-9 to TRBJ2-7. CDR3 length: 13 residues. Germline V gives CDR1 SEHNR, CDR2 FQNEAQ (reference sequence). CDR3 in amino acids: CASSRAGADEQYF.

The chain uses TRBV5-1 and TRBJ2-2. The length of the CDR3 is 13 residues. Germline values: CDR1 SGHRS, CDR2 YFSETQ. CDR3 sequence: CASTLENTGELFF.

This chain connects TRBV5-1 to TRBJ1-4. This CDR3 region has 16 residues. CDR1 SGHRS and CDR2 YFSETQ come from the germline V gene. The CDR3: CASSLSSSGINEKLFF.